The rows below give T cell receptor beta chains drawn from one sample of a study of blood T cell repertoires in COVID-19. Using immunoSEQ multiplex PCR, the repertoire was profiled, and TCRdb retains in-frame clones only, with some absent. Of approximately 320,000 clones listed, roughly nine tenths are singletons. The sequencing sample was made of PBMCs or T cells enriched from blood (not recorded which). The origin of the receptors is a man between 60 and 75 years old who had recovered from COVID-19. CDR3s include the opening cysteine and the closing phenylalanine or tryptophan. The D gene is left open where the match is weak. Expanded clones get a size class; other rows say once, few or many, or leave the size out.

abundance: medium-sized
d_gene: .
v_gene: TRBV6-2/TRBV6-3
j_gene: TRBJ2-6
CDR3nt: TGTGCCAGCAGCGCAGGGTCTGGGGCCAACGTCCTGACTTTC
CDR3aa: CASSAGSGANVLTF

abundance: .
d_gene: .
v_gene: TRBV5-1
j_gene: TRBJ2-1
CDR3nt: TGCGCCAGCAGCTTGGAAGGGAGCTCCTACAATGAGCAGTTCTTC
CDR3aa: CASSLEGSSYNEQFF

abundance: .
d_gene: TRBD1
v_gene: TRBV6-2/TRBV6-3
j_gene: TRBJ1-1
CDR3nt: TGTGCCAGCAGTAAGGACAGGAAGAACACTGAAGCTTTCTTT
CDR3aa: CASSKDRKNTEAFF

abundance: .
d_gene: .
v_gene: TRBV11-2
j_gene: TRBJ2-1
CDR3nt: TGTGCCAGCAGCTTAGTGCCTAGCTTGGATGAGCAGTTCTTC
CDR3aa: CASSLVPSLDEQFF

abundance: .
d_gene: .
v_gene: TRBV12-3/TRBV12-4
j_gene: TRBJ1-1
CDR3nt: TGTGCCAGCAGTCAGGGTGACACTGAAGCTTTCTTT
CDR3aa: CASSQGDTEAFF

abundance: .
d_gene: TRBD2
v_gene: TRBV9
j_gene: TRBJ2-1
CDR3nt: TGTGCCAGCAGCCCCCGTATGGTGAGCGGGGATTTTAATGAGCAGTTCTTC
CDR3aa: CASSPRMVSGDFNEQFF

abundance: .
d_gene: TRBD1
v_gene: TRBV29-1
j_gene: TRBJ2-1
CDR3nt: TGCAGCGTTGGGACCAGACAGGGGAGCTCCTACAATGAGCAGTTCTTC
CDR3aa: CSVGTRQGSSYNEQFF

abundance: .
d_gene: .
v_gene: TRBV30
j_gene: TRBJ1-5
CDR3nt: TGTGCCTGGAGTAACTCCAAACTCCGTAGCAATCAGCCCCAGCATTTT
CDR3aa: CAWSNSKLRSNQPQHF

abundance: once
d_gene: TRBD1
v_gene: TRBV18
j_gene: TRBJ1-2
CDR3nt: TGTGCCAGCTCACCTATCGGGACAGGCGATGGCTACACCTTC
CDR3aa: CASSPIGTGDGYTF

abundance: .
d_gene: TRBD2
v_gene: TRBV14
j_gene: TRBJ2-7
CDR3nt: TGTGCCAGCAGCCAGGGACTAGCGGGAGTCTACGAGCAGTACTTC
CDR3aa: CASSQGLAGVYEQYF